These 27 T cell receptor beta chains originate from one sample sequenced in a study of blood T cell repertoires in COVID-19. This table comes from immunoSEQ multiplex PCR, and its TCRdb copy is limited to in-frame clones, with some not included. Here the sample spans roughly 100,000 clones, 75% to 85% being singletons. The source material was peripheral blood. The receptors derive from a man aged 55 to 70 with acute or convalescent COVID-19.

The CDR3 bases are TGTGCCAGCAGTACCTACGGGACTAGCGGGAGGGCCTACGAGCAGTACTTC. Translation gives CASSTYGTSGRAYEQYF. J is TRBJ2-7 and V is TRBV2; 16 bases are a match to TRBD2. The CDR3 consists of 17 residues. Germline V CDR1 and CDR2: SNHLY, FYNNEI. V gave up 5 bases and J gave up 2 bases; unmatched junction bases: 6. Supplemented by reference TRBV2 and TRBJ2-7, the full variable domain reads EPEVTQTPSHQVTQMGQEVILRCVPISNHLYFYWYRQILGQKVEFLVSFYNNEISEKSEIFDDQFSVERPDGSNFTLKIRSTKLEDSAMYFCASSTYGTSGRAYEQYFGPGTRLTVT.

CDR3 sequence: CASSDPQGARIGANVLTF. CDR3 bases: TGTGCCAGCAGTGACCCACAGGGGGCGCGAATAGGGGCCAACGTCCTGACTTTC. The rearrangement joins TRBV6-2 or TRBV6-3 to TRBJ2-6, with TRBD1 identical over 9 bases. This CDR3 spans 18 amino acids. CDR1 MNHEY and CDR2 SVGEGT come from the germline V gene. J gave up 4 bases and V 5 bases, and 12 bases lay outside the gene matches.

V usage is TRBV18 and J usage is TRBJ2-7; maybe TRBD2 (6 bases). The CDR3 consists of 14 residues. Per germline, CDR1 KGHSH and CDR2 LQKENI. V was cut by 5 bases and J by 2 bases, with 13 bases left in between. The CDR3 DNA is TGTGCCAGCTCAGTCGGACTATTCCCCTACGAGCAGTACTTC. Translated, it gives CASSVGLFPYEQYF.

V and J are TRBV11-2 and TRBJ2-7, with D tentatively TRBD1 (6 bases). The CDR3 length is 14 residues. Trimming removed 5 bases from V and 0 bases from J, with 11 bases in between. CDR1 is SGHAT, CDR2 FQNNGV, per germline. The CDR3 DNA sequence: TGTGCCAGCAGCCCACCGGGACACTCCTACGAGCAGTACTTC. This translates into CASSPPGHSYEQYF.

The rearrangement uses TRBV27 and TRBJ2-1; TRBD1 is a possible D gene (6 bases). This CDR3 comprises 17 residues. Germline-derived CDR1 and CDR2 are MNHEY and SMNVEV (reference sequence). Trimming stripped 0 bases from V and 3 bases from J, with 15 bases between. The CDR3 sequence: CASSLSDFETGYNEQFF. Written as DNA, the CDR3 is TGTGCCAGCAGTTTATCGGATTTTGAGACAGGCTACAATGAGCAGTTCTTC.

CDR3 in amino acids: CASSWPPDTQYF. The CDR3, as DNA: TGTGCCAGCAGTTGGCCACCAGATACGCAGTATTTT. The rearrangement links TRBV28 to TRBJ2-3; D remains unclear. This CDR3 comprises 12 residues. The V and J ends lost 4 bases and 4 bases respectively, with 6 bases between them. The germline CDR1 and CDR2 sequences are MDHEN and SYDVKM.

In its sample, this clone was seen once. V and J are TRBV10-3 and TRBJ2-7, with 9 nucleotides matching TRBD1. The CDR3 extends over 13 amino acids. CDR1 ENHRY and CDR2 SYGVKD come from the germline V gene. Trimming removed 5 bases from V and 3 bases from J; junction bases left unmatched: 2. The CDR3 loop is CAISMGQGYEQYF. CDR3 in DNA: TGTGCCATCAGTATGGGACAGGGCTACGAGCAGTACTTC.

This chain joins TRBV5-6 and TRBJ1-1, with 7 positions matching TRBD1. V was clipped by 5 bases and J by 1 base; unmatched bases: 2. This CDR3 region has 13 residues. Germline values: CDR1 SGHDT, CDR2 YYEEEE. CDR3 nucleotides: TGTGCCAGCAGGGGACAGCCGAACACTGAAGCTTTCTTT. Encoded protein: CASRGQPNTEAFF.

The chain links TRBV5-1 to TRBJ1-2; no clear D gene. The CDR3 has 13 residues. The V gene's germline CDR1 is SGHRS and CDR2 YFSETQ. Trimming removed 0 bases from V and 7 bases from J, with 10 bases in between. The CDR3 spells CASSLAEFSGYTF. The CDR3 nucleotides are TGCGCCAGCAGCTTGGCCGAGTTCTCTGGCTACACCTTC.

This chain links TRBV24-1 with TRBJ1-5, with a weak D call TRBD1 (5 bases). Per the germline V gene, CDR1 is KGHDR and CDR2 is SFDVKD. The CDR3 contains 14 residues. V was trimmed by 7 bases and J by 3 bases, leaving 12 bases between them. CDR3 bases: TGTGCCACCAGCGACAGACAGCCCAATCAGCCCCAGCATTTT. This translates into CATSDRQPNQPQHF.

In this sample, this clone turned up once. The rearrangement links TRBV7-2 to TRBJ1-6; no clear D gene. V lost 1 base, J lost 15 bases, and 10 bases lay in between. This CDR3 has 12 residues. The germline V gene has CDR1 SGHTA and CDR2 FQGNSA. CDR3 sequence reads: CASSLVAPLLHF. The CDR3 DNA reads TGTGCCAGCAGCTTAGTAGCCCCACTCCTCCACTTT.

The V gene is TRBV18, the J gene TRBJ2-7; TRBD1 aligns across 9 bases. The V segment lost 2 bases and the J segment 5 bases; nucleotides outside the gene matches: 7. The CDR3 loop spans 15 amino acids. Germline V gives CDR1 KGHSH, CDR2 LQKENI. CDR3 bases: TGTGCCAGCTCACCAACCTCCGGGACAGGGCACGAGCAGTACTTC. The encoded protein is CASSPTSGTGHEQYF.

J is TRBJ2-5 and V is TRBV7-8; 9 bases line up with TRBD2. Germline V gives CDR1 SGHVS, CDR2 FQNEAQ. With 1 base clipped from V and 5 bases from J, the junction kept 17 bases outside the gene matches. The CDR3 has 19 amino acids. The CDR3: CASSLDRGRGGGAAETQYF. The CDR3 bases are TGTGCCAGCAGCTTAGATCGGGGTAGAGGCGGGGGGGCCGCCGAGACCCAGTACTTC.

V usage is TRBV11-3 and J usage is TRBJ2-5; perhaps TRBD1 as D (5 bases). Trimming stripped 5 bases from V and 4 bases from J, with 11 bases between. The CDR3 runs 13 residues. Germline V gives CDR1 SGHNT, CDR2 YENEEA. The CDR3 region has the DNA TGTGCCAGCAGCAGGCAGGGTAGAGAGACCCAGTACTTC. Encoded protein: CASSRQGRETQYF.

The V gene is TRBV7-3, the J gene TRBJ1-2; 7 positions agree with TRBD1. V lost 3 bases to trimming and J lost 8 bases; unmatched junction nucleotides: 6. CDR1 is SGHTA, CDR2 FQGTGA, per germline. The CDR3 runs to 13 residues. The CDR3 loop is CASSLEQGRGYTF. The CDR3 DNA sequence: TGTGCCAGCAGCTTGGAACAGGGGAGGGGCTACACCTTC.

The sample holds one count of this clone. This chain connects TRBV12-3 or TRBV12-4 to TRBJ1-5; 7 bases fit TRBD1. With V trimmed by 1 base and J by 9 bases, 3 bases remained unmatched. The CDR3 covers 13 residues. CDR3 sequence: CASSLGTGAPQHF. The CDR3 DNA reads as TGTGCCAGCAGTTTAGGGACAGGCGCGCCCCAGCATTTT.

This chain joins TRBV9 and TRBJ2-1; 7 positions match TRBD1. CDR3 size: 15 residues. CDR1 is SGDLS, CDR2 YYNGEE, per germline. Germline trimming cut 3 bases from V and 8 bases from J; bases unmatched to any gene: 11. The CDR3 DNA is TGTGCCAGCAGCGCACCAGGGGGACGAAGAGATGAGCAGTTCTTC. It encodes CASSAPGGRRDEQFF. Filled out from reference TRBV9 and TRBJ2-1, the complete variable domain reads DSGVTQTPKHLITATGQRVTLRCSPRSGDLSVYWYQQSLDQGLQFLIQYYNGEERAKGNILERFSAQQFPDLHSELNLSSLELGDSALYFCASSAPGGRRDEQFFGPGTRLTVL.

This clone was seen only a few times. The CDR3 DNA follows: TGTGCCAGTAGTATCCAGGGGAGAAACGAGCAGTACTTC. This gives the protein CASSIQGRNEQYF. The V gene is TRBV19, the J gene TRBJ2-7, with D possibly TRBD1 on 6 matching bases. The CDR3 is 13 residues long. V dropped 3 bases and J dropped 5 bases, with 11 bases sitting between them. Germline values: CDR1 LNHDA, CDR2 SQIVND (reference sequence).

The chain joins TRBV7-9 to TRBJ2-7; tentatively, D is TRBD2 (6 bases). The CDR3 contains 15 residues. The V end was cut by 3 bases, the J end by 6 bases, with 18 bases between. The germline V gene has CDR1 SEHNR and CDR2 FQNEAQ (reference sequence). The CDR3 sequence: CASSFSGGIRGEQYF. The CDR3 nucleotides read TGTGCCAGCAGCTTCTCCGGCGGGATTAGGGGCGAGCAGTACTTC. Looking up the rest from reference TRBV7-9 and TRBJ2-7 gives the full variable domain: DTGVSQNPRHKITKRGQNVTFRCDPISEHNRLYWYRQTLGQGPEFLTYFQNEAQLEKSRLLSDRFSAERPKGSFSTLEIQRTEQGDSAMYLCASSFSGGIRGEQYFGPGTRLTVT.

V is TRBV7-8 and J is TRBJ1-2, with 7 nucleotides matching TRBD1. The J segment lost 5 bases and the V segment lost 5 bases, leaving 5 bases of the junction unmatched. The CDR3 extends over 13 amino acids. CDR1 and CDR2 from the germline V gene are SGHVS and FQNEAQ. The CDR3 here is CASSPDRVYGYTF. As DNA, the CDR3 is TGTGCCAGCAGCCCCGACAGGGTTTATGGCTACACCTTC.

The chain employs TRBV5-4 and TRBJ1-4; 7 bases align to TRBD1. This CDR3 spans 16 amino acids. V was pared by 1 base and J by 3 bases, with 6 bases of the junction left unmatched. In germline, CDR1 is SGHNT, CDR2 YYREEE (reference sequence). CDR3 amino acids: CASSLRRQGPNEKLFF. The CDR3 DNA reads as TGTGCCAGCAGCTTGCGACGACAGGGCCCTAATGAAAAACTGTTTTTT.

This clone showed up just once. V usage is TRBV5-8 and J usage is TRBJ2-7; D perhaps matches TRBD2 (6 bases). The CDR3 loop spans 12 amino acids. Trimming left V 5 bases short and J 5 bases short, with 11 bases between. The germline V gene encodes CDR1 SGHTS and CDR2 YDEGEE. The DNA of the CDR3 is TGTGCCAGCAGGAGCGGGTCCCACGAGCAGTACTTC. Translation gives CASRSGSHEQYF.

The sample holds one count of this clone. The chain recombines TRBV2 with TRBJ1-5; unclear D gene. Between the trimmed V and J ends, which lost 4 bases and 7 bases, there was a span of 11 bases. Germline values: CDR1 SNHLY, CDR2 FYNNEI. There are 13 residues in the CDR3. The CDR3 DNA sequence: TGTGCCAGCAGTGTGCGGGGTGGGCAGCCCCAGCATTTT. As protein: CASSVRGGQPQHF.

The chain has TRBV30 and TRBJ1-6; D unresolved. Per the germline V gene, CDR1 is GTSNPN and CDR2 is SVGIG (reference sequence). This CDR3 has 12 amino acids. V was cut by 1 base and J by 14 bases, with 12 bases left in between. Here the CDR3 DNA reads TGTGCCTGGAGTGACAGTTTGATTACCCTCCACTTT. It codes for CAWSDSLITLHF.

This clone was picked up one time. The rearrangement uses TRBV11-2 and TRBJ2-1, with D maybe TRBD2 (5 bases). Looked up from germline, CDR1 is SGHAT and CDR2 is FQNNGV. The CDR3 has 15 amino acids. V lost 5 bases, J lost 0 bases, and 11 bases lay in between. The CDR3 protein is CASSPSRSSYNEQFF. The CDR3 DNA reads TGTGCCAGCAGCCCTAGCAGAAGCTCCTACAATGAGCAGTTCTTC.

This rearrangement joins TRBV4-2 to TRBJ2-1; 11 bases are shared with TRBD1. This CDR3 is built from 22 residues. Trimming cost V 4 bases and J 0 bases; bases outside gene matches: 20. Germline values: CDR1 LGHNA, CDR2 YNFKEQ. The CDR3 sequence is CASSPSRPRGQGAVISYNEQFF. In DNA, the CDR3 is TGTGCCAGCAGCCCGTCACGGCCCAGAGGACAGGGGGCAGTTATCTCCTACAATGAGCAGTTCTTC.

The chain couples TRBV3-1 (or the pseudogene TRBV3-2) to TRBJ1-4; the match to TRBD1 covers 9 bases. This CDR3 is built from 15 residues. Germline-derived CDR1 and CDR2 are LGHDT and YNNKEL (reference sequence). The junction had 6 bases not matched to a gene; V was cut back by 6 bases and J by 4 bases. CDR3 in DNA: TGTGCCAGCAGTCCTCCGGGACAGGGTAATGAAAAACTGTTTTTT. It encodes CASSPPGQGNEKLFF.